One and the same sample provided the 10 T cell receptor beta chains below, sequenced in a study of monozygotic twins with inflammatory bowel disease. TCRdb re-called the 5' RACE reads and shows each CDR3 protein once, DNA omitted. Its clone listing holds 300,000 to 450,000 distinct CDR3 sequences. Material for sequencing was blood. Receptors originate from a human donor with ulcerative colitis or Crohn's disease, or a healthy co-twin of an affected twin (not recorded which).

The rearrangement uses TRBV7-2 and TRBJ2-5; there is no DNA to check the TCRdb D call of TRBD2. Germline values: CDR1 SGHTA, CDR2 FQGNSA. This CDR3 has 17 amino acids. The CDR3 protein is CASSRNRLAGVQETQYF.

The chain has TRBV27 and TRBJ1-4; there is no DNA to check the TCRdb D call of TRBD1. Germline V CDR1 and CDR2: MNHEY, SMNVEV (reference sequence). The CDR3 contains 17 residues. Here the CDR3 reads CASSLGQGASLGEKLFF.

This sequence joins TRBV11-2 and TRBJ2-6. This CDR3 is 14 amino acids long. Germline V gene sequence: CDR1 SGHAT, CDR2 FQNNGV. The chain's CDR3 is CASGRLSGANVLTF.

The chain employs TRBV5-1 and TRBJ2-1; the TCRdb D gene call, TRBD1, has no DNA to confirm it. The germline V gene has CDR1 SGHRS and CDR2 YFSETQ. The CDR3 totals 15 residues. CDR3 sequence reads: CASSFRDRAYNEQFF.

The chain joins TRBV4-2 to TRBJ1-6. The CDR3 contains 15 residues. Germline CDR1 LGHNA, CDR2 YNFKEQ. The CDR3 loop is CASSQDQGSNSPLHF.

The chain couples TRBV5-5 to TRBJ2-5; TCRdb's D call of TRBD2 is untestable without DNA. CDR1 and CDR2 (germline): SGHKS, YYEKEE (reference sequence). CDR3 length: 15 residues. This CDR3 reads CASSLPGGPQETQYF. Full variable domain (missing parts from reference TRBV5-5 and TRBJ2-5): DAGVTQSPTHLIKTRGQQVTLRCSPISGHKSVSWYQQVLGQGPQFIFQYYEKEERGRGNFPDRFSARQFPNYSSELNVNALLLGDSALYLCASSLPGGPQETQYFGPGTRLLVL.

The chain uses TRBV20-1 and TRBJ1-2. CDR1 and CDR2 (germline): DFQATT, SNEGSKA (reference sequence). CDR3 length equals 12 residues. CDR3 sequence reads: CSARDRSERYTF.

The CDR3 loop is CASSQVEARDYGYTF. The chain couples TRBV4-3 to TRBJ1-2. The CDR3 has 15 residues. Germline V gene data show CDR1 as LGHNA and CDR2 as YSLEER.

The rearrangement uses TRBV30 and TRBJ2-7; the TRBD1 assignment by TCRdb is unverifiable without DNA. The CDR3 is made up of 12 amino acids. CDR1 and CDR2 (germline): GTSNPN, SVGIG (reference sequence). CDR3 protein: CAWNEGGYEQYF.

The chain joins TRBV28 to TRBJ2-7; absent DNA, TCRdb's TRBD1 call cannot be checked. Germline lookup yields CDR1 MDHEN and CDR2 SYDVKM. The CDR3 sequence is 14 residues long. CDR3 sequence reads: CASSLRQYSYEQYF.